These 13 T cell receptor beta chains were all obtained from the same sample, sequenced in a study of blood T cell repertoires in COVID-19. Data came from immunoSEQ multiplex PCR; TCRdb stores just in-frame clones and leaves some out. The sample lists 75,000 to 95,000 clones; around 78% were seen once. Sequenced sample: peripheral blood. The receptors derive from a man between 60 and 70 years old with COVID-19, enrolled during active disease.

The chain links TRBV19 to TRBJ2-2; 9 bases map to TRBD2. Looked up from germline, CDR1 is LNHDA and CDR2 is SQIVND (reference sequence). This CDR3 is built from 16 residues. After removal of 4 bases from V and 8 bases from J, the junction contained 11 bases not matched to a gene. CDR3 residues: CASSTVPGLAGGELFF. The CDR3 nucleotides are TGTGCCAGTAGTACGGTACCGGGACTAGCAGGGGGGGAGCTGTTTTTT.

The rearrangement links TRBV9 to TRBJ2-3, with TRBD2 matching over 8 bases. The V segment lost 4 bases and the J segment 6 bases; nucleotides outside the gene matches: 10. The CDR3 is 15 residues long. The germline gives CDR1 SGDLS, CDR2 YYNGEE. This CDR3 is CASSQSGTRGDTQYF. CDR3 nucleotide sequence: TGTGCCAGCAGCCAATCCGGGACTAGAGGCGATACGCAGTATTTT.

This chain connects TRBV5-6 to TRBJ1-5, with D possibly TRBD1 on 6 matching bases. The length of the CDR3 is 15 residues. The germline gives CDR1 SGHDT, CDR2 YYEEEE. V gave up 2 bases and J gave up 1 base, with 10 bases separating them. The CDR3 sequence: CASSFRGGSNQPQHF. The CDR3 DNA is TGTGCCAGCAGCTTTAGGGGGGGGAGCAATCAGCCCCAGCATTTT.

The V gene is TRBV7-3, the J gene TRBJ2-5; TRBD2 matches at 7 bases. J lost 7 bases, V lost 4 bases, and 15 bases had no gene match. Per germline, CDR1 SGHTA and CDR2 FQGTGA. The CDR3 loop spans 16 amino acids. In DNA form, the CDR3 reads TGTGCCAGCAGCTCAACCCACGGACGGGGGGAGGCGACCCAGTACTTC. Protein sequence: CASSSTHGRGEATQYF.

This clone was detected once. The chain carries TRBV10-3 and TRBJ2-7, with 8 bases lining up with TRBD2. The germline CDR1 and CDR2 sequences are ENHRY and SYGVKD. Trimming removed 4 bases from V and 4 bases from J; junction bases left unmatched: 9. The CDR3 is 15 residues long. CDR3 nucleotides: TGTGCCATCAGTGTTGGACTAGCCCCTCCGTACGAGCAGTACTTC. Residues: CAISVGLAPPYEQYF.

V usage is TRBV25-1 and J usage is TRBJ1-4; tentatively, D is TRBD1 (5 bases). Germline V lookup: CDR1 MGHDK, CDR2 SYGVNS. V dropped 3 bases and J dropped 8 bases, with 16 bases sitting between them. This CDR3 region has 15 residues. For the CDR3, the DNA is TGTGCCAGCAGTGATACGGGGGGGTGGACGGAAAAACTGTTTTTT. This sequence encodes CASSDTGGWTEKLFF.

V and J are TRBV18 and TRBJ1-6; D gene uncertain. Germline-derived CDR1 and CDR2 are KGHSH and LQKENI. The CDR3 runs to 16 residues. Trimming shortened V by 6 bases and J by 0 bases, and 12 bases separated the two germline ends. CDR3 coding DNA: TGTGCCAGCTCTCCCCCTGGGAGCTCCTATAATTCACCCCTCCACTTT. The encoded protein is CASSPPGSSYNSPLHF.

CDR3 coding DNA: TGTGCCAGCAGCTTATCAGGGGTCAACTATGGCTACACCTTC. Amino acid sequence: CASSLSGVNYGYTF. V usage is TRBV11-1 and J usage is TRBJ1-2; a possible D gene is TRBD1 (6 bases). The CDR3 length is 14 residues. V lost 2 bases and J 2 bases, leaving 9 bases between the germline ends. Per germline, CDR1 SGHAT and CDR2 FQDESV (reference sequence). Based on the CDR3 plus reference TRBV11-1 and TRBJ1-2, the full variable domain is EAEVAQSPRYKITEKSQAVAFWCDPISGHATLYWYRQILGQGPELLVQFQDESVVDDSQLPKDRFSAERLKGVDSTLKIQPAELGDSAMYLCASSLSGVNYGYTFGSGTRLTVV.

The chain couples TRBV3-1 (or the pseudogene TRBV3-2) to TRBJ2-2, with D possibly being TRBD1 (5 bases). This CDR3 has 14 amino acids. Trimming left V 6 bases short and J 4 bases short, with 12 bases between. Germline V gene lookup returns CDR1 LGHDT and CDR2 YNNKEL (reference sequence). Here the CDR3 DNA reads TGTGCCAGCAGTAGGGGTTGGGGCACCGGGGAGCTGTTTTTT. Amino acid sequence: CASSRGWGTGELFF.

J is TRBJ1-1 and V is TRBV3-1 (or the pseudogene TRBV3-2); possibly TRBD1 for D (6 bases). From germline, CDR1 is LGHDT and CDR2 YNNKEL (reference sequence). Deletions cut 0 bases from V and 2 bases from J, with 16 bases between. CDR3 length: 17 residues. The CDR3 DNA reads as TGTGCCAGCAGCCAAGAAAGGCAGGGGTGGCCTAACACTGAAGCTTTCTTT. It translates to CASSQERQGWPNTEAFF.

On this clone: Germline is not matched at one junction end, which may reflect a read error. The CDR3 nucleotides are TGTGCCACCAGCAGAGACTCCCCCCTTTTTTTT. It specifies CATSRDSPLFF. The chain has TRBV15 and TRBJ1-1; no clear D gene. The CDR3 is 11 amino acids. Germline V lookup: CDR1 LNHNV, CDR2 YYDKDF (reference sequence).

This clone was seen only once. The chain joins TRBV27 to TRBJ2-7, with D tentatively TRBD2 (6 bases). Looked up from germline, CDR1 is MNHEY and CDR2 is SMNVEV (reference sequence). The CDR3 length is 12 residues. V was pared by 9 bases and J by 5 bases, with 14 bases between. The CDR3 DNA sequence: TGTGCCAGTCGACTAGGAAGGAACGAGCAGTACTTC. It codes for CASRLGRNEQYF.

This clone showed up just once. The rearrangement links TRBV7-2 to TRBJ1-5; weak D call: TRBD1 (5 bases). Germline values: CDR1 SGHTA, CDR2 FQGNSA. Trimming took off 3 bases at V and 2 bases at J, with 11 bases between the two ends. The CDR3 is 15 amino acids. As DNA, the CDR3 is TGTGCCAGCAGCTTGGCACCGGGGGGCAATCAGCCCCAGCATTTT. It encodes CASSLAPGGNQPQHF.